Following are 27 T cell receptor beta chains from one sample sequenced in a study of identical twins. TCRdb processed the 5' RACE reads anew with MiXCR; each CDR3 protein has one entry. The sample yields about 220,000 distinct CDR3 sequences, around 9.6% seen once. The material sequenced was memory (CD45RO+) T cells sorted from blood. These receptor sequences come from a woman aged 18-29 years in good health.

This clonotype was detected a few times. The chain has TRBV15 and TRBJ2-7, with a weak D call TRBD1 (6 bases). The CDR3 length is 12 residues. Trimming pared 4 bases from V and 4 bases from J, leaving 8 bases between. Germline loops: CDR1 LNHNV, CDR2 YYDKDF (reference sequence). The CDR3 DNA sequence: TGTGCCACCAGCACTAGGGGGTACGAGCAGTACTTC. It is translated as CATSTRGYEQYF. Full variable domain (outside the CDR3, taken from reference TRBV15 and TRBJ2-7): DAMVIQNPRYQVTQFGKPVTLSCSQTLNHNVMYWYQQKSSQAPKLLFHYYDKDFNNEADTPDNFQSRRPNTSFCFLDIRSPGLGDTAMYLCATSTRGYEQYFGPGTRLTVT.

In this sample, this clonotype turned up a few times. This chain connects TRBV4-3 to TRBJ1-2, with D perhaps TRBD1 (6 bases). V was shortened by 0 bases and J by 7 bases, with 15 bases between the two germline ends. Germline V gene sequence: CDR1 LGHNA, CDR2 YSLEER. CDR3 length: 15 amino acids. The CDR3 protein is CASSQDRTGFSGYTF. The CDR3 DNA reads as TGCGCCAGCAGCCAAGACCGAACAGGGTTCAGTGGCTACACCTTC.

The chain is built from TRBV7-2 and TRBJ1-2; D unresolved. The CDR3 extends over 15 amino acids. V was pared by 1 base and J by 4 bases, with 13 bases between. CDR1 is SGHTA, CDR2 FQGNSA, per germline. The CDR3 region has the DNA TGTGCCAGCAGCTTAGGAGTTACGGTCGGCTATGGCTACACCTTC. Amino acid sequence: CASSLGVTVGYGYTF.

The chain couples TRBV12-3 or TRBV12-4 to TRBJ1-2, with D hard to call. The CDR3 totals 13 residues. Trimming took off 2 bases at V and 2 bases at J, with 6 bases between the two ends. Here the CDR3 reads CASSLQENYGYTF. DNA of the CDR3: TGTGCCAGCAGTTTACAGGAAAACTATGGCTACACCTTC.

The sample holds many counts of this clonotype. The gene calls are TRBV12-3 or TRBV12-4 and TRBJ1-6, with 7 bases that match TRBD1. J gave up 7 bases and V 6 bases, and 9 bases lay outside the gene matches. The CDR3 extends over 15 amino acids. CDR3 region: CASSGRGTENSPLHF. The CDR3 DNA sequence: TGTGCCAGCAGCGGTAGGGGGACAGAGAATTCACCCCTCCACTTT.

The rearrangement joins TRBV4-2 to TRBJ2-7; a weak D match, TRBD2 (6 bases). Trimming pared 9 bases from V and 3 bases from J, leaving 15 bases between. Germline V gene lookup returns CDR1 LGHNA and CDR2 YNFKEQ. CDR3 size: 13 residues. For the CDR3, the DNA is TGTGCCAGGGGCCCCGGGAGCCTCTACGAGCAGTACTTC. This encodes CARGPGSLYEQYF.

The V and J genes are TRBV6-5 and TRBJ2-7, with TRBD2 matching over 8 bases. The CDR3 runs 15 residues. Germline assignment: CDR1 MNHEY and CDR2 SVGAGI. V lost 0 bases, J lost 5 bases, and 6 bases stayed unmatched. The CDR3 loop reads CASSYSPAGADEQYF. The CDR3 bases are TGTGCCAGCAGTTACTCTCCAGCGGGGGCAGACGAGCAGTACTTC.

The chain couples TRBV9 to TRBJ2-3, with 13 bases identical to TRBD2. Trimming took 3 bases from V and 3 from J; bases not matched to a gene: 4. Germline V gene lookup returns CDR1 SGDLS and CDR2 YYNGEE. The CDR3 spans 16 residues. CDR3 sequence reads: CASSARTSGRTDTQYF. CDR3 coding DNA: TGTGCCAGCAGCGCACGGACTAGCGGGAGAACAGATACGCAGTATTTT.

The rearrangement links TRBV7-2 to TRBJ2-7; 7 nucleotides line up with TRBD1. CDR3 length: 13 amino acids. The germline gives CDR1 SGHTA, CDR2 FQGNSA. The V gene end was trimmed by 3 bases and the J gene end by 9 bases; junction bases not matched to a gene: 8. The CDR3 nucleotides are TGTGCCAGCAGCTTGGGAAGGGGGCTTGGGCAGTACTTC. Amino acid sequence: CASSLGRGLGQYF.

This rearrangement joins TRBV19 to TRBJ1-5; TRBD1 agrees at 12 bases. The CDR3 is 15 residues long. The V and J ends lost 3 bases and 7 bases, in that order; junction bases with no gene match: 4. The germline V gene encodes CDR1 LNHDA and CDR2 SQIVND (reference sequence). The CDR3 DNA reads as TGTGCCAGTAGTATTGGGACAGGGGGCGACCAGCCCCAGCATTTT. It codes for CASSIGTGGDQPQHF.

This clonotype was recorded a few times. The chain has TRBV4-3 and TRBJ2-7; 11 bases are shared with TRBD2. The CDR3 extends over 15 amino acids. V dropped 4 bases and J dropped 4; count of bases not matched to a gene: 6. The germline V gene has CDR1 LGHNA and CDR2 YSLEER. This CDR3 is CASSRGTSGVYEQYF. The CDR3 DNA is TGCGCCAGCAGCCGGGGGACTAGCGGAGTTTACGAGCAGTACTTC.

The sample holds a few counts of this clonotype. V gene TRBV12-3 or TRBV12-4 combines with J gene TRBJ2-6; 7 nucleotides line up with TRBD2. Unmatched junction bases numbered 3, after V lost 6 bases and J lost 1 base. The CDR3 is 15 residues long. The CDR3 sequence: CASRGGGSGANVLTF. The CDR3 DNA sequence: TGTGCCAGCAGGGGCGGGGGTTCTGGGGCCAACGTCCTGACTTTC.

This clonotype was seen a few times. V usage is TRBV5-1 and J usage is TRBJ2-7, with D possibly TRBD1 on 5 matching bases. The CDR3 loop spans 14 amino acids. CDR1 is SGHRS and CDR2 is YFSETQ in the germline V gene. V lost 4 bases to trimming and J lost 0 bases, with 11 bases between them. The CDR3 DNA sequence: TGCGCCAGCAGCCCGGCTCAGGGCTCCTACGAGCAGTACTTC. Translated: CASSPAQGSYEQYF.

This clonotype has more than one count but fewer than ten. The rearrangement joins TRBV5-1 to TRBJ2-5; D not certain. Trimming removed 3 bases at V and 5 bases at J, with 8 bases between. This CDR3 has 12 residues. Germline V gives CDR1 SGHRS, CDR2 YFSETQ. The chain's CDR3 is CASSSLWETQYF. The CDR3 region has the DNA TGCGCCAGCAGCTCCCTGTGGGAGACCCAGTACTTC.

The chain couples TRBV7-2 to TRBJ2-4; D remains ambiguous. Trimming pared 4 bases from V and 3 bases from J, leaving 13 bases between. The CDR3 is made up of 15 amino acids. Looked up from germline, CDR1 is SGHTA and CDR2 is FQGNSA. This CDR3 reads CASSSAALYKNIQYF. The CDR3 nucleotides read TGTGCCAGCAGCTCAGCCGCACTGTACAAAAACATTCAGTACTTC.

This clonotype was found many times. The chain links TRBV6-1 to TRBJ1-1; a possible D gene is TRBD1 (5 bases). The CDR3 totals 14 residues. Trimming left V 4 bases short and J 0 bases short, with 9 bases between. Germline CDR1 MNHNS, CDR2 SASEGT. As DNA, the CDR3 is TGTGCCAGCAGTGTGGGGCTACTGAACACTGAAGCTTTCTTT. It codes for CASSVGLLNTEAFF.

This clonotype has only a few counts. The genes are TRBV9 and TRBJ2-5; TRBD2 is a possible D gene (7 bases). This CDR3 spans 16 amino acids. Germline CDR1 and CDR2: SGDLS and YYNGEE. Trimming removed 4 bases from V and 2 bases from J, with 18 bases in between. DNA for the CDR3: TGTGCCAGCAGCCTGCACGGGAGCGGGACACAAGAGACCCAGTACTTC. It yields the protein CASSLHGSGTQETQYF.

The CDR3 is CASSGSGRPPYEQYF. Here the CDR3 DNA reads TGCGCCAGCAGCGGTAGCGGGAGGCCCCCCTACGAGCAGTACTTC. The chain is built from TRBV5-1 and TRBJ2-7, with TRBD2 identical over 10 bases. CDR1 is SGHRS and CDR2 is YFSETQ in the germline V gene. The CDR3 covers 15 residues. V dropped 4 bases and J dropped 2; count of bases not matched to a gene: 6.

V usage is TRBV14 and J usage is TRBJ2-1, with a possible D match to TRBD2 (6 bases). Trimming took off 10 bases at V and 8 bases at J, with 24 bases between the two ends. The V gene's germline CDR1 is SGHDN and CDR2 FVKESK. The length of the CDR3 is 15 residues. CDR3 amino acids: CATERGTPAVYEQFF. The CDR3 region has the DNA TGTGCCACCGAACGTGGGACTCCGGCGGTCTATGAGCAGTTCTTC.

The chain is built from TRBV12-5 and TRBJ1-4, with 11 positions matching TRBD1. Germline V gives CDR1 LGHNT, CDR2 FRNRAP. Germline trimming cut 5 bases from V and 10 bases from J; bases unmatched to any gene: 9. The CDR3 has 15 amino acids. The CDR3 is CASGTERGQGGKLFF. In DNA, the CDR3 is TGTGCTAGTGGTACGGAGCGGGGACAGGGGGGAAAACTGTTTTTT.

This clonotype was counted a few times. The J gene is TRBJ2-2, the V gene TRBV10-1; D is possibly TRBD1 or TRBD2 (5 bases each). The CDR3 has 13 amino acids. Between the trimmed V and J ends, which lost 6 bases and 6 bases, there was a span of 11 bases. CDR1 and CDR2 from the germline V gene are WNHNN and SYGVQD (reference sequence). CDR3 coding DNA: TGCGCCAGCAGCCCAGGGACCCCCGGGGAGCTGTTTTTT. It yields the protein CASSPGTPGELFF.

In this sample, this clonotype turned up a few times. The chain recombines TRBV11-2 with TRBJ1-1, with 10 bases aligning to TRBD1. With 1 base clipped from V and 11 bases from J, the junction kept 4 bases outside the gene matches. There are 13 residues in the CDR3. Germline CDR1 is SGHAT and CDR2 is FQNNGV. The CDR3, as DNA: TGTGCCAGCAGCTTAGGGGACAGGGGTACGGCTTTCTTT. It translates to CASSLGDRGTAFF.

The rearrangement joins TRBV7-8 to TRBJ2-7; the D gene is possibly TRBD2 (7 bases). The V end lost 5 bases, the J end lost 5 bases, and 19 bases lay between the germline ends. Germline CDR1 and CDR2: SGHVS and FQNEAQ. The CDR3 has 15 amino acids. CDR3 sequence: CASSPYSGGRDEQYF. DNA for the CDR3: TGTGCCAGCAGCCCCTATTCGGGGGGCCGGGACGAGCAGTACTTC. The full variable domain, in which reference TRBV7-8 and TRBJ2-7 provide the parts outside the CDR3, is GAGVSQSPRYKVAKRGQDVALRCDPISGHVSLFWYQQALGQGPEFLTYFQNEAQLDKSGLPSDRFFAERPEGSVSTLKIQRTQQEDSAVYLCASSPYSGGRDEQYFGPGTRLTVT.

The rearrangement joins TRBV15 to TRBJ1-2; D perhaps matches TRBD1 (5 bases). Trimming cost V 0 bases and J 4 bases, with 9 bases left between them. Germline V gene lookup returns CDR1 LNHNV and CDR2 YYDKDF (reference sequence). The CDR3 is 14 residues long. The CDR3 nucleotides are TGTGCCACCAGCAGAGATAGGGGATCCTATGGCTACACCTTC. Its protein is CATSRDRGSYGYTF.

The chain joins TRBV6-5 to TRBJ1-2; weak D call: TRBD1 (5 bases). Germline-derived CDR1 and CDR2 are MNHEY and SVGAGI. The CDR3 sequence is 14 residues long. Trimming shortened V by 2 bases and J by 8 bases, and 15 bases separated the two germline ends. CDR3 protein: CASSYLDSLIGYTF. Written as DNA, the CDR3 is TGTGCCAGCAGTTACCTCGACAGTCTAATCGGCTACACCTTC.

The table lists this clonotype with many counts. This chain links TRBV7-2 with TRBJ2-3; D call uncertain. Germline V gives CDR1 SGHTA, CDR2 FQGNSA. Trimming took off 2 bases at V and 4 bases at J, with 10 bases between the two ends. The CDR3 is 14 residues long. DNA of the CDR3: TGTGCCAGCAGCTTATTTTTAGCCGCAGATACGCAGTATTTT. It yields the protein CASSLFLAADTQYF. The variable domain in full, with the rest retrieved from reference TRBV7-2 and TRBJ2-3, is GAGVSQSPSNKVTEKGKDVELRCDPISGHTALYWYRQSLGQGLEFLIYFQGNSAPDKSGLPSDRFSAERTGGSVSTLTIQRTQQEDSAVYLCASSLFLAADTQYFGPGTRLTVL.

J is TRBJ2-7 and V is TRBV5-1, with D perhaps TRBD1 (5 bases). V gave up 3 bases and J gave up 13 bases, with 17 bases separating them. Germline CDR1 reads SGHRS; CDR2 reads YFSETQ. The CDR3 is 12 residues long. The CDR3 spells CASSSSGQGRYF. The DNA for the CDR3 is TGCGCCAGCAGCTCCTCGGGCCAGGGTCGATACTTC. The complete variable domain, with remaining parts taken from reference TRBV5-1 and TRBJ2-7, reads KAGVTQTPRYLIKTRGQQVTLSCSPISGHRSVSWYQQTPGQGLQFLFEYFSETQRNKGNFPGRFSGRQFSNSRSEMNVSTLELGDSALYLCASSSSGQGRYFGPGTRLTVT.